This TCR beta chain was retrieved from a study of OX40 agonist ivuxolimab in advanced cancers. About the study: Earlier anti-PD-1, anti-PD-L1 or anti-CTLA-4 therapy was permitted; around 40% had received some.

Points on this clone: The antigen is unknown.

Sequencing was performed with immunoSEQ multiplex PCR; in TCRdb, only in-frame clones are kept and a portion is missing. The sample includes about 41,000 clones, 80% to 90% seen only once; the top ten take 3% to 4%. Findings and caveats of the study: The authors also found low normalized T-cell clonal expansion in some nonresponders. CD8+ T cells showed, on average, more clonal expansion than CD4+ cells.

The TCR was taken from an adult with an advanced solid tumor such as melanoma, head and neck, liver or kidney cancer. The sequencing here drew on CD4+ or CD8+ T cells sorted from blood, taken in a trial of the OX40 agonist ivuxolimab.

CDR3 in DNA: TGTGCCAGCAGTGAAGTGGGTTCTCGGGATACGCAGTATTTT. This sequence encodes CASSEVGSRDTQYF. The chain combines TRBV2 with TRBJ2-3, with D hard to call. Germline V gene data show CDR1 as SNHLY and CDR2 as FYNNEI. The CDR3 has 14 residues. V lost 1 base and J 6 bases, leaving 11 bases between the germline ends.